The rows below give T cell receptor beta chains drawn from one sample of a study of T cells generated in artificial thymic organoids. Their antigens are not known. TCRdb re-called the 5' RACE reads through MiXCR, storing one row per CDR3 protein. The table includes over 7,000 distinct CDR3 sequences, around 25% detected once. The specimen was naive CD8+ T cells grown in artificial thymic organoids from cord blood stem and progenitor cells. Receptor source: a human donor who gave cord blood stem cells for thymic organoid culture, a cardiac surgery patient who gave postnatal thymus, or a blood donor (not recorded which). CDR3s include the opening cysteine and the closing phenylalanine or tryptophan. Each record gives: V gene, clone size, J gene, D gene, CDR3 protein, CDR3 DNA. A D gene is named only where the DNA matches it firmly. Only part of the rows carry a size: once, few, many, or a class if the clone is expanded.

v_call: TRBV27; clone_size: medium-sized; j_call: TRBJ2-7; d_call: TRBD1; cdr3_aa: CASSSFLAGTGGRRQYF; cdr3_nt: TGTGCCAGCAGTTCCTTTTTAGCCGGGACAGGGGGTCGTAGGCAGTACTTC
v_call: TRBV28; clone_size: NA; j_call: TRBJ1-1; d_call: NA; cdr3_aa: CASSSPLKVFF; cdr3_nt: TGTGCCAGCAGTTCACCCCTGAAGGTTTTCTTT
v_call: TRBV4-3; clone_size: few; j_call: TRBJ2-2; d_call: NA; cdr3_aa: CASSQEIEGANTGELFF; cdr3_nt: TGCGCCAGCAGCCAAGAGATAGAGGGCGCGAACACCGGGGAGCTGTTTTTT
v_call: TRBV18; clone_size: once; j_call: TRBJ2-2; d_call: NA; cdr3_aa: CASPQPGTPDPRELFF; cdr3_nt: TGTGCCAGCCCACAACCCGGGACCCCCGACCCCCGGGAGCTGTTTTTT
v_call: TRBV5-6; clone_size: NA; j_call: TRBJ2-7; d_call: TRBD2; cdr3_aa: CASSLARGLAPIYEQYF; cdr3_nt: TGTGCCAGCAGCTTGGCAAGGGGACTAGCGCCTATCTACGAGCAGTACTTC
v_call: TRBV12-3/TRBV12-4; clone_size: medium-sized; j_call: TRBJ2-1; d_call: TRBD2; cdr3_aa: CASSSRLAGGDEQFF; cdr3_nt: TGTGCCAGCAGTTCGAGACTAGCGGGGGGGGATGAGCAGTTCTTC
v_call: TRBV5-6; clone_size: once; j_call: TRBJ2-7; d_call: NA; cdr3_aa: CASSYQAGYYEQYF; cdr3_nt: TGTGCCAGCAGCTACCAGGCAGGGTACTACGAGCAGTACTTC
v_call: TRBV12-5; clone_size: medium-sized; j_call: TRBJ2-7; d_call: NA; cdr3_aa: CASGLAGTFLSYEQYF; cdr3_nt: TGTGCTAGTGGTTTGGCCGGGACTTTTCTCTCCTACGAGCAGTACTTC
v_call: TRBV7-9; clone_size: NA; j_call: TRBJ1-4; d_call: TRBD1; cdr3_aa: CASSTDRGEGGEKLFF; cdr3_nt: TGTGCCAGCAGCACCGACAGGGGTGAGGGAGGTGAAAAACTGTTTTTT
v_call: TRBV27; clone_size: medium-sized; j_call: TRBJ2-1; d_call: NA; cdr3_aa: CASTDFNEQFF; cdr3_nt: TGTGCCAGCACGGACTTCAATGAGCAGTTCTTC
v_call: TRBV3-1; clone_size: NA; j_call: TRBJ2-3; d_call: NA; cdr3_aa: CASSLRVHQTDTQYF; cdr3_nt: TGTGCCAGCAGCCTTCGGGTCCACCAGACAGATACGCAGTATTTT
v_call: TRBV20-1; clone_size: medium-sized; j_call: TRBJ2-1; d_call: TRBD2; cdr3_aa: CSARDPSGGPGEQFF; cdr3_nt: TGCAGTGCTAGAGATCCTAGCGGGGGACCGGGTGAGCAGTTCTTC
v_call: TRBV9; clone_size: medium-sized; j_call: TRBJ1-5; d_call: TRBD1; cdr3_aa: CASSAGTGYQPQHF; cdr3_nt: TGTGCCAGCAGCGCTGGGACAGGGTATCAGCCCCAGCATTTT
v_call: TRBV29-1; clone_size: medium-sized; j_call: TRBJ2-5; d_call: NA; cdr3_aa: CSVGGRALRAETQYF; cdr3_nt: TGCAGCGTGGGTGGCCGGGCCCTACGGGCGGAGACCCAGTACTTC
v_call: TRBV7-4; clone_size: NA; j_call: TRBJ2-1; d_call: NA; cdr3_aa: CASSQGAGKGNGQFF; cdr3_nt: TGTGCCAGCAGCCAAGGGGCAGGGAAGGGCAATGGGCAGTTCTTC
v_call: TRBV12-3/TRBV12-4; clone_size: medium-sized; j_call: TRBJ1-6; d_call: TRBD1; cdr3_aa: CASSLNVPGGEESPLHF; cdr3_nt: TGTGCCAGCAGTTTAAATGTTCCAGGGGGCGAGGAATCACCCCTCCACTTT
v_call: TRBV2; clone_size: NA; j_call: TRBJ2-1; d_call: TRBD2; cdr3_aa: CASWLAGHNEQFF; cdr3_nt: TGTGCCAGCTGGCTAGCGGGGCACAATGAGCAGTTCTTC
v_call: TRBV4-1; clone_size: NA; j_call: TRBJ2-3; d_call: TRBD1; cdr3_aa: CASSQSLRQGARDTQYF; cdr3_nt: TGCGCCAGCAGCCAATCCTTACGACAGGGGGCAAGAGATACGCAGTATTTT
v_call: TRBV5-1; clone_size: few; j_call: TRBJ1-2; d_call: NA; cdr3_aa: CASSLDFWINYGYTF; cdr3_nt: TGCGCCAGCAGCTTGGATTTCTGGATCAACTATGGCTACACCTTC
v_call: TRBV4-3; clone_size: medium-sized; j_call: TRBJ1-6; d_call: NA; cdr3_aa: CATRGRGTSPLHF; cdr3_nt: TGCGCCACCCGCGGCAGGGGAACTTCACCCCTCCACTTT
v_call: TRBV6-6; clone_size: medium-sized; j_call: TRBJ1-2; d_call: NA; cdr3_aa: CASSYSLIPRGYTF; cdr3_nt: TGTGCCAGCAGTTACTCGCTCATACCTAGGGGCTACACCTTC
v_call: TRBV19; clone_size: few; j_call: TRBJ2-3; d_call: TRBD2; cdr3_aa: CASSFIPTREGDTQYF; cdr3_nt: TGTGCCAGTAGTTTTATCCCGACTCGGGAGGGGGATACGCAGTATTTT
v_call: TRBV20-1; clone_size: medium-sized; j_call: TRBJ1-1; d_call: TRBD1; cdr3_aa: CSARVIRDRGTEAFF; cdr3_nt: TGCAGTGCTAGAGTTATCCGGGACAGGGGAACTGAAGCTTTCTTT
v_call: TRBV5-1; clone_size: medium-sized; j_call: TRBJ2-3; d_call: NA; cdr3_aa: CASSFYATDTQYF; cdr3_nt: TGCGCCAGCAGCTTCTACGCCACAGATACGCAGTATTTT
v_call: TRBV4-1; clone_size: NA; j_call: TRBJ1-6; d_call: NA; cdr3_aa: CASSPKVPKVFYNSPLHF; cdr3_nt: TGCGCCAGCAGCCCCAAGGTCCCAAAGGTTTTTTATAATTCACCCCTCCACTTT
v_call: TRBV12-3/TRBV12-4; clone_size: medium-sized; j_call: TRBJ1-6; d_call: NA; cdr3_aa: CASSYRAHSPLHF; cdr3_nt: TGTGCCAGCAGTTACAGGGCCCATTCACCCCTCCACTTT
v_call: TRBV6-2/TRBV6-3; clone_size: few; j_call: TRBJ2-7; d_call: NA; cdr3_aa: CASSSNTAGTHEQYF; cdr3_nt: TGTGCCAGCAGCTCAAACACTGCCGGGACCCACGAGCAGTACTTC
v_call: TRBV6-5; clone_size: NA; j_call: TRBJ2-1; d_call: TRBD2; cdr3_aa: CASSYVSSGSSYNEQFF; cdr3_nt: TGTGCCAGCAGTTACGTGTCTAGCGGAAGCTCCTACAATGAGCAGTTCTTC
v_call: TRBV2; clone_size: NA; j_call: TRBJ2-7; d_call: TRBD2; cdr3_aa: CASSVGTSPYF; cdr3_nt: TGTGCCAGCAGTGTGGGGACTAGCCCGTACTTC
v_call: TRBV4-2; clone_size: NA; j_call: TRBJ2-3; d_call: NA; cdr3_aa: CASSQECGCTDTQYF; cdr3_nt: TGTGCCAGCAGCCAAGAATGTGGCTGCACAGATACGCAGTATTTT
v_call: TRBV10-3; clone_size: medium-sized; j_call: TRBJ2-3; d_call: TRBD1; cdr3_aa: CAIKPGQSTDTQYF; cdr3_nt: TGTGCCATCAAGCCGGGACAGAGCACAGATACGCAGTATTTT
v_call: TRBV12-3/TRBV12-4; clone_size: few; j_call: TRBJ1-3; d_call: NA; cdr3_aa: CASSLRGFGNTIYF; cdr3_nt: TGTGCCAGCAGTTTAAGGGGGTTCGGAAACACCATATATTTT